The clone carrying this TCR beta chain has a handful of counts. The antigen is undetermined. This entry belongs to a study of vaccination and CD4 T cells after COVID-19. Study information: Cultures that served as controls received a CEFX pool, an HIV-1 Nef pool, or no peptide.

The CDR3 length is 13 residues. CDR1 and CDR2 from the germline V gene are SEHNR and FQNEAQ (reference sequence). V gave up 7 bases and J gave up 10 bases; unmatched junction bases: 11. Treatment of the sample: roughly ten-day PBMC culture with coronavirus spike peptide pools or control peptides (ViraFEST assay). Cultured CD4+ T cells had their DNA profiled by the Oncomine TCR Beta short-read assay. From cultured CD4+ T cells, genomic DNA was extracted. MiXCR, applied by TCRdb to the PCR reads, yields one record per CDR3 protein. The sample includes 12,000 or so distinct CDR3 sequences, 40% to 55% of them seen just once.

Sequenced: CD4+ T cells from blood, cultured in vitro. The V and J genes are TRBV7-9 and TRBJ1-1; 8 bases are a match to TRBD1. The clonotype originates from a human donor who had recovered from COVID-19. CDR3 sequence (DNA): TGTGCCAGCAATTCAAGGCAGGGGGCTGGAGCTTTCTTT. It codes for CASNSRQGAGAFF.